Each of the 29 T cell receptor beta chains below was sequenced from the same sample in a study of control samples from healthy donors and cancer patients. The method was immunoSEQ multiplex PCR; TCRdb's version includes in-frame clones alone and lacks a portion of them. This table has around 150,000 clones, roughly 90% appearing once. Sequenced material: blood. These TCRs come from a man aged 30 to 39 in good health.

The rearrangement uses TRBV4-1 and TRBJ1-3, with D possibly being TRBD1 (6 bases). CDR3 size: 14 residues. Germline CDR1 and CDR2: MGHRA and YSYEKL. V gave up 4 bases and J gave up 6 bases, with 13 bases separating them. The CDR3 bases are TGCGCCAGCAGCCTGACAGGAGGAGAAAACACCATATATTTT. Its translation: CASSLTGGENTIYF.

J is TRBJ1-4 and V is TRBV7-9, with 7 bases fitting TRBD1. V was pared by 4 bases and J by 5 bases, with 16 bases of the junction left unmatched. The CDR3 runs to 18 residues. Germline V gene data show CDR1 as SEHNR and CDR2 as FQNEAQ (reference sequence). The DNA of the CDR3 is TGTGCCAGCAGCTCCTTTCGTGGCACAGGGGCCCGAAATGAAAAACTGTTTTTT. It specifies CASSSFRGTGARNEKLFF.

This clone was counted a single time. The gene calls are TRBV5-8 and TRBJ1-5; no definite D call. Trimming removed 4 bases at V and 6 bases at J, with 11 bases between. The CDR3 contains 13 residues. From germline, CDR1 is SGHTS and CDR2 YDEGEE. The DNA for the CDR3 is TGTGCCAGCAGCCCACGCGCAGGTCAGCCCCAGCATTTT. Translating gives CASSPRAGQPQHF.

In this sample, this clone turned up a few times. The V call is TRBV7-8, the J call TRBJ2-7; 9 bases are shared with TRBD1. Trimming took 5 bases from V and 7 from J; bases not matched to a gene: 9. CDR1 and CDR2 from the germline V gene are SGHVS and FQNEAQ. The CDR3 length is 14 residues. CDR3 bases: TGTGCCAGCAGCCCAGGACAGGGGCCGGAGGAGCAGTACTTC. Its translation: CASSPGQGPEEQYF. Drawing the rest from reference TRBV7-8 and TRBJ2-7, the complete variable domain is GAGVSQSPRYKVAKRGQDVALRCDPISGHVSLFWYQQALGQGPEFLTYFQNEAQLDKSGLPSDRFFAERPEGSVSTLKIQRTQQEDSAVYLCASSPGQGPEEQYFGPGTRLTVT.

V gene TRBV7-2 combines with J gene TRBJ2-3, with D uncertain. Germline values: CDR1 SGHTA, CDR2 FQGNSA. CDR3 length equals 16 residues. V was shortened by 3 bases and J by 0 bases, with 13 bases between the two germline ends. CDR3 nucleotide sequence: TGTGCCAGCAGCTTGGGGAATTTAGTAAGCACAGATACGCAGTATTTT. Its protein product is CASSLGNLVSTDTQYF.

The CDR3 spells CSVDVAGVNNEQFF. Written as DNA, the CDR3 is TGCAGCGTTGATGTGGCGGGAGTGAACAATGAGCAGTTCTTC. The rearrangement uses TRBV29-1 and TRBJ2-1; 7 bases line up with TRBD2. This CDR3 comprises 14 residues. J gave up 5 bases and V 3 bases, and 7 bases lay outside the gene matches. CDR1 and CDR2 from the germline V gene are SQVTM and ANQGSEA.

This chain links TRBV6-5 with TRBJ2-1; 7 positions match TRBD1. Germline loops: CDR1 MNHEY, CDR2 SVGAGI. The trim removed 7 bases at V and 9 bases at J, leaving 9 bases unmatched. This CDR3 contains 13 residues. The CDR3 loop is CASIGQAGGEQFF. CDR3 bases: TGTGCCAGCATAGGACAGGCAGGAGGTGAGCAGTTCTTC.

The chain joins TRBV11-3 to TRBJ2-1; a weak D match, TRBD2 (5 bases). Germline lookup yields CDR1 SGHNT and CDR2 YENEEA. The CDR3 extends over 13 amino acids. V dropped 5 bases and J dropped 5 bases, with 10 bases sitting between them. The CDR3 coding sequence is TGTGCCAGCAGCCGGGGTTATCACAATGAGCAGTTCTTC. It specifies CASSRGYHNEQFF.

The chain couples TRBV5-5 to TRBJ2-1, with 7 nucleotides matching TRBD1. This CDR3 comprises 15 residues. The germline V gene encodes CDR1 SGHKS and CDR2 YYEKEE (reference sequence). Unmatched junction bases numbered 8, after V lost 4 bases and J lost 4 bases. The CDR3 spells CASSRDRVAYNEQFF. The CDR3 nucleotides are TGTGCCAGCAGCCGTGACAGGGTCGCTTACAATGAGCAGTTCTTC.

This chain uses TRBV3-1 (or the pseudogene TRBV3-2) with TRBJ2-2, with a tentative D call TRBD1 (6 bases). Trimming removed 8 bases from V and 6 bases from J, with 10 bases in between. Germline CDR1 reads LGHDT; CDR2 reads YNNKEL (reference sequence). The CDR3 has 12 amino acids. The CDR3 reads CASQTGPGELFF. CDR3 nucleotides: TGTGCCAGCCAAACAGGGCCCGGGGAGCTGTTTTTT.

The V gene is TRBV14, the J gene TRBJ1-2, with unresolved D. The CDR3 is 14 amino acids. The germline CDR1 and CDR2 sequences are SGHDN and FVKESK. Deletions cut 1 base from V and 6 bases from J, with 12 bases between. DNA for the CDR3: TGTGCCAGCAGCCAAGCCTCCACGGGCCATGGCTACACCTTC. This translates into CASSQASTGHGYTF.

V usage is TRBV18 and J usage is TRBJ2-7; D is perhaps TRBD2 (5 bases). Trimming pared 6 bases from V and 2 bases from J, leaving 14 bases between. The CDR3 loop spans 14 amino acids. Per the germline V gene, CDR1 is KGHSH and CDR2 is LQKENI. CDR3 coding DNA: TGTGCCAGCTCTTCCGGGATCAGGACCTACGAGCAGTACTTC. This sequence encodes CASSSGIRTYEQYF.

This clone was seen once. The rearrangement uses TRBV5-4 and TRBJ2-5; unclear D gene. Per germline, CDR1 SGHNT and CDR2 YYREEE (reference sequence). The CDR3 extends over 14 amino acids. Deletions cut 2 bases from V and 2 bases from J, with 10 bases between. The CDR3 loop is CASSFDWRQETQYF. CDR3 DNA: TGTGCCAGCAGCTTCGACTGGCGACAAGAGACCCAGTACTTC.

The chain joins TRBV5-1 to TRBJ2-1; D remains unclear. V lost 5 bases to trimming and J lost 9 bases, with 9 bases between them. The CDR3 has 11 amino acids. The germline V gene encodes CDR1 SGHRS and CDR2 YFSETQ. The CDR3 spells CASSKSSEQFF. CDR3 nucleotide sequence: TGCGCCAGCAGTAAATCCAGTGAGCAGTTCTTC.

CDR3 sequence (DNA): TGTGCCAGTAGTATGTCTAGCCTCACAGATACGCAGTATTTT. Translating it yields CASSMSSLTDTQYF. This rearrangement joins TRBV19 to TRBJ2-3; TRBD2 might be the D (5 bases). The CDR3 extends over 14 amino acids. V lost 3 bases, J lost 2 bases, and 9 bases lay in between. From germline, CDR1 is LNHDA and CDR2 SQIVND (reference sequence). Full variable domain (outside the CDR3, taken from reference TRBV19 and TRBJ2-3): DGGITQSPKYLFRKEGQNVTLSCEQNLNHDAMYWYRQDPGQGLRLIYYSQIVNDFQKGDIAEGYSVSREKKESFPLTVTSAQKNPTAFYLCASSMSSLTDTQYFGPGTRLTVL.

The chain couples TRBV5-5 to TRBJ1-2; 7 bases line up with TRBD1. After removal of 4 bases from V and 7 bases from J, the junction contained 13 bases not matched to a gene. Germline lookup yields CDR1 SGHKS and CDR2 YYEKEE (reference sequence). This CDR3 has 15 amino acids. The CDR3 nucleotides read TGTGCCAGCAGCGGAAGGGACAGAGCCTCGGCTGGCTACACCTTC. It is translated as CASSGRDRASAGYTF.

V is TRBV10-2 and J is TRBJ2-5; D tentatively reads TRBD1 or TRBD2 (5 bases each). There are 13 residues in the CDR3. The V gene lost 8 bases and the J gene lost 7 bases, with 17 bases spanning the gap. Germline CDR1 and CDR2: WSHSY and SAAADI. CDR3 amino acids: CASGDVAPGTQYF. DNA of the CDR3: TGCGCCAGCGGGGACGTTGCCCCGGGGACCCAGTACTTC.

V is TRBV3-1 (or the pseudogene TRBV3-2) and J is TRBJ1-5; no reliable D call. The CDR3 extends over 14 amino acids. Trimming removed 0 bases at V and 1 base at J, with 4 bases between. Germline CDR1 reads LGHDT; CDR2 reads YNNKEL (reference sequence). Written as DNA, the CDR3 is TGTGCCAGCAGCCAAGAGGGAAGCAATCAGCCCCAGCATTTT. Encoded protein: CASSQEGSNQPQHF.

The chain is built from TRBV10-2 and TRBJ1-1; no firm D call. V lost 2 bases and J lost 0, with 10 bases in between. The germline CDR1 and CDR2 sequences are WSHSY and SAAADI. The CDR3 is 15 amino acids. The CDR3 DNA reads as TGCGCCAGCAGTGAGGGGGTAGAAATGAACACTGAAGCTTTCTTT. Protein: CASSEGVEMNTEAFF.

The CDR3 loop is CASGEGGPPLPTQHF. The DNA of the CDR3 is TGTGCCAGCGGGGAAGGGGGGCCCCCCCTACCAACCCAGCATTTT. The V and J genes are TRBV28 and TRBJ1-5; D perhaps matches TRBD1 (6 bases). From germline, CDR1 is MDHEN and CDR2 SYDVKM. Trimming took 8 bases from V and 11 from J, leaving 25 bases between them. This CDR3 comprises 15 residues.

Here the CDR3 DNA reads TGTGCCAGTAGTACAGGGTCTACGGGCGATGGCTACACCTTC. As protein: CASSTGSTGDGYTF. This sequence joins TRBV19 and TRBJ1-2; tentatively, D is TRBD1 (5 bases). CDR3 length equals 14 residues. Between the trimmed V and J ends, which lost 4 bases and 6 bases, there was a span of 15 bases. Germline lookup yields CDR1 LNHDA and CDR2 SQIVND (reference sequence).

The CDR3 region is CASSPRLASPYNEQFF. The CDR3 DNA reads as TGCGCCAGCAGCCCCAGGCTAGCGAGCCCCTACAATGAGCAGTTCTTC. The chain links TRBV5-1 to TRBJ2-1; tentatively, D is TRBD2 (6 bases). The CDR3 is 16 residues long. V was trimmed by 4 bases and J by 2 bases, leaving 16 bases between them. CDR1 SGHRS and CDR2 YFSETQ come from the germline V gene.

J is TRBJ2-5 and V is TRBV7-2; the D call may be TRBD1 or TRBD2 (5 bases each). The CDR3 is 16 residues long. Germline V gene data show CDR1 as SGHTA and CDR2 as FQGNSA. V lost 6 bases, J lost 4 bases, and 21 bases lay in between. CDR3 coding DNA: TGTGCCAGCAGTCCAGCCCCTACTACTAGGGGAGAGACCCAGTACTTC. This gives the protein CASSPAPTTRGETQYF. The whole variable domain, remainder taken from reference TRBV7-2 and TRBJ2-5, is GAGVSQSPSNKVTEKGKDVELRCDPISGHTALYWYRQSLGQGLEFLIYFQGNSAPDKSGLPSDRFSAERTGGSVSTLTIQRTQQEDSAVYLCASSPAPTTRGETQYFGPGTRLLVL.

The chain is built from TRBV14 and TRBJ2-3; D possibly uses TRBD1 or TRBD2 (5 bases each). CDR3 length: 14 residues. CDR1 and CDR2 from the germline V gene are SGHDN and FVKESK. Trimming took off 4 bases at V and 1 base at J, with 9 bases between the two ends. The CDR3 protein is CASSLGGGTDTQYF. As DNA, the CDR3 is TGTGCCAGCAGCCTTGGGGGAGGCACAGATACGCAGTATTTT.

J is TRBJ1-1 and V is TRBV6-4; D is possibly TRBD1 (6 bases). This CDR3 is built from 15 residues. The V gene lost 3 bases and the J gene lost 4 bases, with 15 bases spanning the gap. Germline values: CDR1 MRHNA, CDR2 SNTAGT. Here the CDR3 reads CASSEQGGVGTEAFF. As DNA, the CDR3 is TGTGCCAGCAGTGAACAGGGCGGGGTGGGCACTGAAGCTTTCTTT.

The CDR3 spells CASSRTGGEAFF. CDR3 bases: TGTGCCAGCAGCCGCACAGGGGGCGAGGCTTTCTTT. The chain employs TRBV7-6 and TRBJ1-1, with 9 bases that match TRBD1. The CDR3 covers 12 residues. V was clipped by 5 bases and J by 11 bases; unmatched bases: 6. Germline assignment: CDR1 SGHVS and CDR2 FNYEAQ.

The chain couples TRBV6-2 or TRBV6-3 to TRBJ1-6, with a possible D match to TRBD1 (6 bases). The CDR3 has 15 residues. Trimming left V 7 bases short and J 6 bases short, with 16 bases between. Germline V gives CDR1 MNHEY, CDR2 SVGEGT. As DNA, the CDR3 is TGTGCCAGCACCCCGGACCTAGGGGGTAATTCACCCCTCCACTTT. This translates into CASTPDLGGNSPLHF.

This chain uses TRBV5-1 with TRBJ1-1; D remains unclear. CDR1 is SGHRS, CDR2 YFSETQ, per germline. There are 15 residues in the CDR3. Trimming shortened V by 1 base and J by 2 bases, and 12 bases separated the two germline ends. The CDR3 spells CASSLIGFQNTEAFF. In DNA form, the CDR3 reads TGCGCCAGCAGCTTGATCGGGTTCCAAAACACTGAAGCTTTCTTT.

The chain recombines TRBV7-8 with TRBJ1-2; no definite D call. Germline CDR1 and CDR2: SGHVS and FQNEAQ. V lost 5 bases and J lost 6, with 16 bases in between. The CDR3 is 14 residues long. The CDR3 is CASSPAGVSDGYTF. The CDR3 coding sequence is TGTGCCAGCAGCCCAGCCGGGGTTTCAGATGGCTACACCTTC.